This TCR beta chain was documented in a study of control samples from healthy donors and cancer patients (dated by TCRdb to about 2020). For this clone: There is no known antigen for this receptor. There are no base qualities to consult, and no much larger clone falls within one base.

The library was built by means of the immunoSEQ multiplex PCR assay. TCRdb provides this immuneACCESS table in a form limited to in-frame rearrangements. Some clones are lacking; in checked studies, under half of them reflect an unresolved V gene, and why the rest are absent is not known. A total of 150,000 to 200,000 clones appear in this sample, 91% of them only once. Jointly, the top ten make up roughly 1.6% of the sample. For this chain, trimming is 4 bases at the V end and 4 bases at the J end, and the number of junction bases without a gene match is 2. In the germline V gene, CDR1 corresponds to SGHRS and CDR2 to YFSETQ. Reading from cysteine to phenylalanine, the CDR3 counts 13 amino acids. Only the CDR3 region is kept as DNA, spanning 39 bases read in frame from base 1.

The clonotype originates from a woman aged 25-40 years in good health. The chain is made from TRBV5-1 and TRBJ1-2, with TRBD1 identical over 9 junction bases. The sequenced sample was blood. The DNA reads TGCGCCAGCAGCGGGACAGGGTCCTATGGCTACACCTTC. This gives the protein CASSGTGSYGYTF.